The 32 T cell receptor beta chains presented below share a single source sample, sequenced in a study of technical replicates of blood from a handful of donors (dated by TCRdb to 2017 to 2019). Library generation was performed with the immunoSEQ multiplex PCR assay. TCRdb retrieved this table from immuneACCESS and kept in-frame rearrangements only. Not all clones are present; in checked studies, unresolved V genes account for under half, and no reason is known for the remainder. The sample contains almost 65,000 clones, 75% to 90% of them found a single time. Approximately 5.1% of the sample goes to the ten largest clones. Sequencing was done on a sample of PBMCs. These receptors were collected from a human donor in good health. Some clones in this sample may be carry-over from other donors' samples.

Here the CDR3 DNA reads TGTGCCAGCACTATAACGGGACTTCAAACCGAGCAGTACTTC. Translation gives CASTITGLQTEQYF. This chain uses TRBV7-9 with TRBJ2-7; D perhaps matches TRBD2 (6 bases). This CDR3 has 14 amino acids. Trimming cost V 7 bases and J 6 bases, with 19 bases left between them. Germline values: CDR1 SEHNR, CDR2 FQNEAQ (reference sequence).

The V gene is TRBV7-2, the J gene TRBJ1-2; TRBD1 matches 8 bases. The CDR3 is 15 amino acids. V trimming: 3 bases; J trimming: 4 bases; junction bases outside the gene matches: 7. The germline gives CDR1 SGHTA, CDR2 FQGNSA. CDR3 bases: TGTGCCAGCAGCTTCTCCGGGACAGGTCGCTATGGCTACACCTTC. Amino acid sequence: CASSFSGTGRYGYTF.

This sequence joins TRBV4-3 and TRBJ2-5, with 7 bases identical to TRBD1. The V and J ends lost 0 bases and 2 bases, in that order; junction bases with no gene match: 9. CDR1 LGHNA and CDR2 YSLEER come from the germline V gene. This CDR3 is 17 amino acids long. The CDR3 DNA follows: TGCGCCAGCAGCCAAGACATACACAGGGGCAAGCAAGAGACCCAGTACTTC. Its translation is CASSQDIHRGKQETQYF.

This chain connects TRBV29-1 to TRBJ2-3, with D perhaps TRBD2 (6 bases). In germline, CDR1 is SQVTM, CDR2 ANQGSEA. V was cut by 0 bases and J by 10 bases, with 11 bases left in between. The CDR3 runs to 12 residues. The CDR3 sequence is CSVEEGTPSQYF. The CDR3, as DNA: TGCAGCGTTGAAGAAGGGACTCCCTCGCAGTATTTT.

V gene TRBV2 combines with J gene TRBJ1-4, with TRBD1 matching 9 bases. With 0 bases clipped from V and 4 bases from J, the junction kept 3 bases outside the gene matches. The germline V gene has CDR1 SNHLY and CDR2 FYNNEI. The CDR3 sequence is 16 residues long. This chain's CDR3 is CASSEAGQGYNEKLFF. CDR3 DNA sequence: TGTGCCAGCAGTGAAGCGGGACAGGGTTATAATGAAAAACTGTTTTTT.

The rearrangement uses TRBV5-1 and TRBJ2-7; D may be TRBD2 (6 bases). The CDR3 has 14 residues. V was shortened by 4 bases and J by 7 bases, with 18 bases between the two germline ends. CDR1 and CDR2 from the germline V gene are SGHRS and YFSETQ. The CDR3 nucleotides read TGCGCCAGCAGCATAGCGGACGCTTGGGGAGAGCAGTACTTC. Protein product: CASSIADAWGEQYF. The full variable domain, rest sourced from reference TRBV5-1 and TRBJ2-7, is KAGVTQTPRYLIKTRGQQVTLSCSPISGHRSVSWYQQTPGQGLQFLFEYFSETQRNKGNFPGRFSGRQFSNSRSEMNVSTLELGDSALYLCASSIADAWGEQYFGPGTRLTVT.

This chain links TRBV5-6 with TRBJ1-5, with 7 bases fitting TRBD1. Trimming removed 2 bases from V and 1 base from J; junction bases left unmatched: 9. The CDR3 is 17 amino acids. Germline lookup yields CDR1 SGHDT and CDR2 YYEEEE. This CDR3 is CASSLTGEIRSNQPQHF. The DNA of the CDR3 is TGTGCCAGCAGCTTAACAGGGGAAATTAGGAGCAATCAGCCCCAGCATTTT.

This clone was observed a handful of times. CDR3 in amino acids: CASSLPSGSNEQFF. The CDR3 coding sequence is TGCGCCAGCAGCTTGCCGTCAGGTAGCAATGAGCAGTTCTTC. The rearrangement links TRBV5-1 to TRBJ2-1, with unresolved D. Trimming pared 1 base from V and 6 bases from J, leaving 11 bases between. The germline CDR1 and CDR2 sequences are SGHRS and YFSETQ. This CDR3 is 14 amino acids long. Complete variable domain (other parts from reference TRBV5-1 and TRBJ2-1): KAGVTQTPRYLIKTRGQQVTLSCSPISGHRSVSWYQQTPGQGLQFLFEYFSETQRNKGNFPGRFSGRQFSNSRSEMNVSTLELGDSALYLCASSLPSGSNEQFFGPGTRLTVL.

In its sample, this clone was seen a few times. J is TRBJ2-1 and V is TRBV4-2, with 13 bases that match TRBD2. CDR3 length equals 15 residues. From germline, CDR1 is LGHNA and CDR2 YNFKEQ. The V segment lost 3 bases and the J segment 5 bases; nucleotides outside the gene matches: 1. In nucleotides, the CDR3 is TGTGCCAGCAGCCAGGGGACTAGCGGGGACAATGAGCAGTTCTTC. It specifies CASSQGTSGDNEQFF.

The chain joins TRBV18 to TRBJ1-1; 8 bases agree with TRBD1. Looked up from germline, CDR1 is KGHSH and CDR2 is LQKENI. This CDR3 comprises 14 residues. The ends lost 4 bases at V and 1 base at J; junction bases unmatched: 2. CDR3 sequence reads: CASSLDRGNTEAFF. For the CDR3, the DNA is TGTGCCAGCTCACTCGACAGGGGGAACACTGAAGCTTTCTTT.

This chain connects TRBV29-1 to TRBJ1-3; D gene uncertain. Germline loops: CDR1 SQVTM, CDR2 ANQGSEA. Trimming removed 6 bases from V and 0 bases from J, with 12 bases in between. The CDR3 length is 14 residues. CDR3 in amino acids: CSVAITSSGNTIYF. The CDR3 DNA follows: TGCAGCGTCGCAATTACAAGCTCTGGAAACACCATATATTTT.

The V gene is TRBV13, the J gene TRBJ2-2; maybe TRBD2 (5 bases). CDR1 is PRHDT and CDR2 is FYEKMQ in the germline V gene (reference sequence). Trimming stripped 5 bases from V and 1 base from J, with 5 bases between. The CDR3 extends over 13 amino acids. Here the CDR3 reads CASSRGNTGELFF. CDR3 in DNA: TGTGCCAGCAGCCGGGGGAACACCGGGGAGCTGTTTTTT.

The V call is TRBV4-3, the J call TRBJ1-3, with a weak D call TRBD1 (6 bases). The CDR3 spans 18 residues. From germline, CDR1 is LGHNA and CDR2 YSLEER. With 0 bases removed from V and 0 bases from J, the gap between germline ends came to 15 bases. CDR3 DNA: TGCGCCAGCAGCCAAGATCTAGTCGGACAGAGCTCTGGAAACACCATATATTTT. Its protein is CASSQDLVGQSSGNTIYF.

This clone was counted once. This chain links TRBV12-5 with TRBJ1-1; D gene ambiguous. Trimming removed 4 bases at V and 6 bases at J, with 3 bases between. Germline CDR1 and CDR2: LGHNT and FRNRAP. This CDR3 contains 10 residues. The CDR3 nucleotides read TGTGCTAGTGGTTCGTCTGAAGCTTTCTTT. This translates into CASGSSEAFF.

V is TRBV5-6 and J is TRBJ1-3, with 7 nucleotides matching TRBD1. With V trimmed by 4 bases and J by 4 bases, 11 bases remained unmatched. This CDR3 has 16 residues. Germline CDR1 is SGHDT and CDR2 is YYEEEE. CDR3 nucleotide sequence: TGTGCCAGCAGCGCGACAGGGACGGCTGGAGGAAACACCATATATTTT. Encoded protein: CASSATGTAGGNTIYF.

In its sample, this clone was seen once. The rearrangement uses TRBV28 and TRBJ2-3; 8 bases fit TRBD2. CDR1 MDHEN and CDR2 SYDVKM come from the germline V gene. V lost 7 bases to trimming and J lost 1 base; unmatched junction nucleotides: 4. The CDR3 is 14 amino acids. CDR3 region: CASTGRGGTDTQYF. The CDR3 DNA sequence: TGTGCCAGCACCGGGAGGGGGGGCACAGATACGCAGTATTTT. The full variable domain, in which reference TRBV28 and TRBJ2-3 provide the parts outside the CDR3, is DVKVTQSSRYLVKRTGEKVFLECVQDMDHENMFWYRQDPGLGLRLIYFSYDVKMKEKGDIPEGYSVSREKKERFSLILESASTNQTSMYLCASTGRGGTDTQYFGPGTRLTVL.

The chain links TRBV6-5 to TRBJ2-5; 7 nucleotides agree with TRBD1. CDR1 MNHEY and CDR2 SVGAGI come from the germline V gene. V gave up 6 bases and J gave up 2 bases; unmatched junction bases: 3. The CDR3 sequence is 13 residues long. The CDR3 loop reads CASSPTGQETQYF. The CDR3 nucleotides read TGTGCCAGCAGCCCGACAGGGCAAGAGACCCAGTACTTC.

This clone was recorded only once. This chain uses TRBV7-9 with TRBJ1-2; D is possibly TRBD1 (5 bases). Germline lookup yields CDR1 SEHNR and CDR2 FQNEAQ (reference sequence). This CDR3 is 14 amino acids long. The ends were cut back, 6 bases at V and 5 bases at J, with 16 bases in the middle. CDR3 coding DNA: TGTGCCAGCAGGCCCACAGGATACAGTTATGGCTACACCTTC. Translating it yields CASRPTGYSYGYTF.

This clone occurred a few times. The chain uses TRBV6-5 and TRBJ1-1; D might be TRBD1 (6 bases). CDR1 is MNHEY, CDR2 SVGAGI, per germline. The CDR3 is made up of 12 amino acids. Trimming cost V 6 bases and J 8 bases, with 13 bases left between them. CDR3 nucleotide sequence: TGTGCCAGCAGCCGTGGACAGCTGGAAGCTTTCTTT. It encodes CASSRGQLEAFF.

This clone was found many times. The chain employs TRBV7-2 and TRBJ2-1, with D perhaps matching TRBD2 (7 bases). The V end lost 5 bases, the J end lost 6 bases, and 17 bases lay between the germline ends. CDR1 and CDR2 (germline): SGHTA, FQGNSA. The CDR3 length is 15 residues. The CDR3 is CASSTRGLAANEQFF. In DNA form, the CDR3 reads TGTGCCAGCAGCACCCGGGGGCTAGCGGCCAATGAGCAGTTCTTC.

The CDR3 nucleotides are TGTGCCAGCCTACCAGGTGTGGGGCAGAAATTCCCCCTTGGCAATCAGCCCCAGCATTTT. This sequence encodes CASLPGVGQKFPLGNQPQHF. The chain uses TRBV11-3 and TRBJ1-5; the D gene is possibly TRBD1 (5 bases). Trimming cost V 8 bases and J 2 bases, with 31 bases left between them. Germline V gene data show CDR1 as SGHNT and CDR2 as YENEEA. This CDR3 spans 20 amino acids.

The V and J genes are TRBV5-1 and TRBJ1-1; weak D call: TRBD1 (6 bases). The germline V gene has CDR1 SGHRS and CDR2 YFSETQ. Trimming stripped 4 bases from V and 6 bases from J, with 22 bases between. This CDR3 has 16 amino acids. DNA of the CDR3: TGCGCCAGCAGCCCGAGACCCGGGGGGGCGCGGTCTGAAGCTTTCTTT. Translating gives CASSPRPGGARSEAFF.

The CDR3 sequence is CAWSQGQSYGYTF. As DNA, the CDR3 is TGTGCCTGGAGCCAGGGGCAGAGCTATGGCTACACCTTC. The chain couples TRBV30 to TRBJ1-2; a possible D gene is TRBD1 (6 bases). The CDR3 is 13 amino acids. Germline CDR1 and CDR2: GTSNPN and SVGIG (reference sequence). V lost 3 bases, J lost 4 bases, and 12 bases lay in between.

The J gene is TRBJ2-7, the V gene TRBV10-3; 7 positions agree with TRBD2. Germline V gene sequence: CDR1 ENHRY, CDR2 SYGVKD. V lost 0 bases to trimming and J lost 7 bases; unmatched junction nucleotides: 3. The CDR3 has 13 amino acids. CDR3 DNA: TGTGCCATCAGTGAGTCGGTGCGGGAGGAGCAGTACTTC. It yields the protein CAISESVREEQYF.

For the CDR3, the DNA is TGCGCCAGCAGCTTGGAAGGAGGCAATCAGCCCCAGCATTTT. Translated, it gives CASSLEGGNQPQHF. This chain connects TRBV5-1 to TRBJ1-5; D unclear. This CDR3 is 14 amino acids long. V shed 0 bases and J shed 2 bases, with 6 bases lying between them. CDR1 SGHRS and CDR2 YFSETQ come from the germline V gene.

CDR3 sequence: CASRRQGPDSPLHF. The CDR3 DNA is TGTGCCAGCAGGAGACAGGGTCCGGATTCACCCCTCCACTTT. The chain joins TRBV2 to TRBJ1-6; the match to TRBD1 covers 7 bases. J gave up 8 bases and V 6 bases, and 7 bases lay outside the gene matches. Germline CDR1 is SNHLY and CDR2 is FYNNEI. This CDR3 spans 14 amino acids.

The chain uses TRBV4-2 and TRBJ1-2; possible D gene TRBD1, 5 bases. With 4 bases removed from V and 3 bases from J, the gap between germline ends came to 12 bases. The CDR3 is 14 residues long. The germline CDR1 and CDR2 sequences are LGHNA and YNFKEQ. CDR3: CASSPTGGDYGYTF. CDR3 sequence (DNA): TGTGCCAGCAGCCCCACGGGGGGTGACTATGGCTACACCTTC.

The chain's CDR3 is CASSSLQGLQGYTF. The CDR3 coding sequence is TGTGCCAGCAGCTCCCTACAGGGGTTGCAGGGCTACACCTTC. V is TRBV7-2 and J is TRBJ1-2; 7 bases map to TRBD1. The V and J ends lost 4 bases and 8 bases, in that order; junction bases with no gene match: 10. Germline CDR1 is SGHTA and CDR2 is FQGNSA. The CDR3 extends over 14 amino acids.

The rearrangement links TRBV19 to TRBJ2-5, with D possibly matching TRBD2 (6 bases). Trimming removed 3 bases at V and 6 bases at J, with 11 bases between. There are 13 residues in the CDR3. Germline lookup yields CDR1 LNHDA and CDR2 SQIVND (reference sequence). The CDR3 DNA sequence: TGTGCCAGTAGTATTGGGACTGCACAGACCCAGTACTTC. It yields the protein CASSIGTAQTQYF.

This clone was seen a single time. The gene calls are TRBV7-2 and TRBJ1-1; tentatively, D is TRBD1 (6 bases). Germline CDR1 is SGHTA and CDR2 is FQGNSA. The CDR3 sequence is 13 residues long. Trimming left V 0 bases short and J 6 bases short, with 8 bases between. Here the CDR3 reads CASSLAPGAEAFF. For the CDR3, the DNA is TGTGCCAGCAGCTTAGCCCCAGGGGCTGAAGCTTTCTTT.

V is TRBV9 and J is TRBJ2-1; D remains ambiguous. Germline values: CDR1 SGDLS, CDR2 YYNGEE. The CDR3 is made up of 13 amino acids. With 6 bases removed from V and 6 bases from J, the gap between germline ends came to 13 bases. The CDR3 region has the DNA TGTGCCAGCACCCCGGGTTTAGCCAATGAGCAGTTCTTC. This translates into CASTPGLANEQFF. Using reference TRBV9 and TRBJ2-1 for the parts outside the CDR3, the full variable domain is DSGVTQTPKHLITATGQRVTLRCSPRSGDLSVYWYQQSLDQGLQFLIQYYNGEERAKGNILERFSAQQFPDLHSELNLSSLELGDSALYFCASTPGLANEQFFGPGTRLTVL.

The CDR3 DNA reads TGTGCCAGCAGCTTCGGGACAGGGGCTGCTGGGGCCAACGTCCTGACTTTC. Amino acid sequence: CASSFGTGAAGANVLTF. The chain carries TRBV13 and TRBJ2-6; 10 bases fit TRBD1. The CDR3 is made up of 17 amino acids. The J segment lost 2 bases and the V segment lost 3 bases, leaving 4 bases of the junction unmatched. CDR1 and CDR2 from the germline V gene are PRHDT and FYEKMQ (reference sequence).